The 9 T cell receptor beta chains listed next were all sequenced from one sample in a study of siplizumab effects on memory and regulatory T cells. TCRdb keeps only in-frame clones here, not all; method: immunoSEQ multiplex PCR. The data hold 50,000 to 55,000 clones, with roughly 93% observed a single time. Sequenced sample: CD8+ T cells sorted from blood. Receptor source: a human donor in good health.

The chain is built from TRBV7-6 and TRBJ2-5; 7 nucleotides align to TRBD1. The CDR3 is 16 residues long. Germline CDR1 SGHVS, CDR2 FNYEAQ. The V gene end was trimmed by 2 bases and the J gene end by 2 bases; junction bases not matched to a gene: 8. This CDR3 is CASSLKPGQLQETQYF. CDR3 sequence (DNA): TGTGCCAGCAGCTTAAAACCGGGACAGCTTCAAGAGACCCAGTACTTC. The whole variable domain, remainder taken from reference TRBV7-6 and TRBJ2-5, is GAGVSQSPRYKVTKRGQDVALRCDPISGHVSLYWYRQALGQGPEFLTYFNYEAQQDKSGLPNDRFSAERPEGSISTLTIQRTEQRDSAMYRCASSLKPGQLQETQYFGPGTRLLVL.

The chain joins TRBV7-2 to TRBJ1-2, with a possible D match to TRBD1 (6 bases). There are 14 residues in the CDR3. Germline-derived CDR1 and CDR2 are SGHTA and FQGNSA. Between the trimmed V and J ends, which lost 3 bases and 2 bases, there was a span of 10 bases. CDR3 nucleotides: TGTGCCAGCAGCTTGCATGGACAGAACTATGGCTACACCTTC. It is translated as CASSLHGQNYGYTF.

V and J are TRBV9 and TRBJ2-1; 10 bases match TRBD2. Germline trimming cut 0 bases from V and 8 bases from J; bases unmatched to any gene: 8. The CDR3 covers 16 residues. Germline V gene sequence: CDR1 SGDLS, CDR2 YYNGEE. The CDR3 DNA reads TGTGCCAGCAGCGTAGCCCTAGCGGGAGTGTGGGATGAGCAGTTCTTC. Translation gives CASSVALAGVWDEQFF.

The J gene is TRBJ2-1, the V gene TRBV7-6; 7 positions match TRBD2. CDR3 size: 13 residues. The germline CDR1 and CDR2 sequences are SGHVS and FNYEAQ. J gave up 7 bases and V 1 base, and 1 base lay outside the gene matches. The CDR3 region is CASSLGGSNEQFF. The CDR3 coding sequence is TGTGCCAGCAGCTTAGGCGGGAGTAATGAGCAGTTCTTC.

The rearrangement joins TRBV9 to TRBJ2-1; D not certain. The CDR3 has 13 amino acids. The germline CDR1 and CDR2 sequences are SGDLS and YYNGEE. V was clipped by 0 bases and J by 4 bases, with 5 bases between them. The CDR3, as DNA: TGTGCCAGCAGCGTAGGCACATACAATGAGCAGTTCTTC. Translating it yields CASSVGTYNEQFF.

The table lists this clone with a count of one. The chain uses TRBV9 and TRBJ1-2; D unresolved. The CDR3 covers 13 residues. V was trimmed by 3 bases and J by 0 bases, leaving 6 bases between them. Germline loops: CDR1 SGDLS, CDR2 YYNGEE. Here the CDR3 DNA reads TGTGCCAGCAGCGGAACAGCTAACTATGGCTACACCTTC. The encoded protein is CASSGTANYGYTF.

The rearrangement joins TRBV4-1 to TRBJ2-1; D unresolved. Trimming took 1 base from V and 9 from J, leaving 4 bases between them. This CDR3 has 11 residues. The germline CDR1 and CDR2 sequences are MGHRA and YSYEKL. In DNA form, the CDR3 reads TGCGCCAGCAGCCAAGTCGGTGAGCAGTTCTTC. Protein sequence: CASSQVGEQFF.

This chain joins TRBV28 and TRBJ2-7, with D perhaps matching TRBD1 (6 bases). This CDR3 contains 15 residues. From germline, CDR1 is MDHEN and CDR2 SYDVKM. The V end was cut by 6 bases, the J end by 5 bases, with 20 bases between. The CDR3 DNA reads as TGTGCCAGCAGCTGGGGGCGGAGACATCCTAACGAGCAGTACTTC. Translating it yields CASSWGRRHPNEQYF. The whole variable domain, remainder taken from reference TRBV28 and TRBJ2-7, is DVKVTQSSRYLVKRTGEKVFLECVQDMDHENMFWYRQDPGLGLRLIYFSYDVKMKEKGDIPEGYSVSREKKERFSLILESASTNQTSMYLCASSWGRRHPNEQYFGPGTRLTVT.

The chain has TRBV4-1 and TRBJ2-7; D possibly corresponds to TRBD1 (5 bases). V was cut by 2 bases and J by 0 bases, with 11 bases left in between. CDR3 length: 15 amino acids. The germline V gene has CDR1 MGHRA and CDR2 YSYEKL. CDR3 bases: TGCGCCAGCAGCCAAAATTCAGACAGCTCCTACGAGCAGTACTTC. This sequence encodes CASSQNSDSSYEQYF.